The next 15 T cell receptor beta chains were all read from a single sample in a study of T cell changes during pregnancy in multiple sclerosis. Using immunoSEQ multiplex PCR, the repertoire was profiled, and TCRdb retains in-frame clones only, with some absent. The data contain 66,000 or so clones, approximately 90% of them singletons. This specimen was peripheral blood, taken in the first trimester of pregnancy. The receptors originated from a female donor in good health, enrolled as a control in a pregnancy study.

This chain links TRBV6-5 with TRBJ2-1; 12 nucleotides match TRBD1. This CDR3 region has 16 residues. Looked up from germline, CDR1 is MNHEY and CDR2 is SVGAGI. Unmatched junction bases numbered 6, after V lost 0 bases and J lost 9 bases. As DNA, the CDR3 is TGTGCCAGCAGTTACTCGGGGACAGGGGGCTCGGGTGAGCAGTTCTTC. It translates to CASSYSGTGGSGEQFF.

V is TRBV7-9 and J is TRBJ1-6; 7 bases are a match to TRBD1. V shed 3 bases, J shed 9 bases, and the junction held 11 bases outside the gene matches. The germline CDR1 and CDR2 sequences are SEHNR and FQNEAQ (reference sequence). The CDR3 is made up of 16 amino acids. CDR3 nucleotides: TGTGCCAGCAGCTTGACAGGGCTCAGTCCCGGTTCACCCCTCCACTTT. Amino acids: CASSLTGLSPGSPLHF.

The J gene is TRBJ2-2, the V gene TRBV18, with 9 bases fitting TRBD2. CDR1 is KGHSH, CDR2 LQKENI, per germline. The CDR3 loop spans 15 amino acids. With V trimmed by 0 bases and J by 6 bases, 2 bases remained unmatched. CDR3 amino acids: CASSPPGLAPGELFF. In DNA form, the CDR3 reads TGTGCCAGCTCACCACCGGGACTAGCTCCCGGGGAGCTGTTTTTT.

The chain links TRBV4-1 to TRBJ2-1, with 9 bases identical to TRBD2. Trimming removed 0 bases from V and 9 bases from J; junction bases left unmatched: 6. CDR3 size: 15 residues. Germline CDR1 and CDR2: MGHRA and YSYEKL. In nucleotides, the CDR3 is TGCGCCAGCAGCCAAGATCCAGCGGGGGGCCGTGAGCAGTTCTTC. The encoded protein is CASSQDPAGGREQFF.

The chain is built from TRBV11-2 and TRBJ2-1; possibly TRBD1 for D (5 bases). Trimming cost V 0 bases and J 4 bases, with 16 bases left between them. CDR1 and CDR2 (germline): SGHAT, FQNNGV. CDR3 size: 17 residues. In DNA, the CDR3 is TGTGCCAGCAGCTTAGAGGGTGGTCAGGGCCCTTACAATGAGCAGTTCTTC. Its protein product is CASSLEGGQGPYNEQFF.

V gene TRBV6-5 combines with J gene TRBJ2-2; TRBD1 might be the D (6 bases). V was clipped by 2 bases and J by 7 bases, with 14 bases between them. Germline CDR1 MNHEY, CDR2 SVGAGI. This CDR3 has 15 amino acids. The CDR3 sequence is CASSYAQGIGGELFF. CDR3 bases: TGTGCCAGCAGTTACGCACAGGGAATCGGCGGGGAGCTGTTTTTT.

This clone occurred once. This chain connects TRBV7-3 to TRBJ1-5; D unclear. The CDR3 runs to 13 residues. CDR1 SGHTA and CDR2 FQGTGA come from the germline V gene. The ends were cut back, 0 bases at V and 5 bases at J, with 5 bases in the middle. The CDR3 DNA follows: TGTGCCAGCAGCTTAACCGGTCATCAGCCCCAGCATTTT. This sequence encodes CASSLTGHQPQHF.

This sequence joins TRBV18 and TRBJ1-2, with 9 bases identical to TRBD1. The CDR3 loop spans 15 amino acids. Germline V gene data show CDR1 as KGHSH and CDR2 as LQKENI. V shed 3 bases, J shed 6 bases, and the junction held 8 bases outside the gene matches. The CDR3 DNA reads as TGTGCCAGCTCACCCTCGGGACAGGGAGGGCATGGCTACACCTTC. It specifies CASSPSGQGGHGYTF.

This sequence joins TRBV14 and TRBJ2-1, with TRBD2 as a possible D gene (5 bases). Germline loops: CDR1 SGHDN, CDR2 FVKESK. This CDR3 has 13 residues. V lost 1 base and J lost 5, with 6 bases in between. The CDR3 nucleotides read TGTGCCAGCAGCCAAGGACTAAACAATGAGCAGTTCTTC. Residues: CASSQGLNNEQFF.

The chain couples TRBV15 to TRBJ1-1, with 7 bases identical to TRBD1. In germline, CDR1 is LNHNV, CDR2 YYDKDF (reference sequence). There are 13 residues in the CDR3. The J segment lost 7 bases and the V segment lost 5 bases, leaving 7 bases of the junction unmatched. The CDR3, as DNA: TGTGCCACCAGCCCTCGGGACAGAGATGAAGCTTTCTTT. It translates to CATSPRDRDEAFF.

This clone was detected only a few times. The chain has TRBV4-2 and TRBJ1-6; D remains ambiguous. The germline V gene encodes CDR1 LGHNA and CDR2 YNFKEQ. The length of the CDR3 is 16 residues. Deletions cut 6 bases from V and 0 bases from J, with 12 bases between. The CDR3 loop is CASRGATSSYNSPLHF. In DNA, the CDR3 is TGTGCCAGCAGGGGAGCCACGAGCTCCTATAATTCACCCCTCCACTTT.

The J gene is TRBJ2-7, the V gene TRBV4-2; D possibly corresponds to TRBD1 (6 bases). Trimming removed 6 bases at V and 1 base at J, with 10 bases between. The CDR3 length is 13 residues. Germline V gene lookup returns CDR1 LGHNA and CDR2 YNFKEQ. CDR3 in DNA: TGTGCCAGCAGTTCTGGGACATCCTACGAGCAGTACTTC. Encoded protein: CASSSGTSYEQYF.

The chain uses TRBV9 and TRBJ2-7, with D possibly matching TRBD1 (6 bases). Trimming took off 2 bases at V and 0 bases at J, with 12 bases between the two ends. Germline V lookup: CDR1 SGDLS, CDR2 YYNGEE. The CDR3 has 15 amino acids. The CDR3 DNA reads TGTGCCAGCAGCGTCAGGGGCCACTACTCCTACGAGCAGTACTTC. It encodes CASSVRGHYSYEQYF.

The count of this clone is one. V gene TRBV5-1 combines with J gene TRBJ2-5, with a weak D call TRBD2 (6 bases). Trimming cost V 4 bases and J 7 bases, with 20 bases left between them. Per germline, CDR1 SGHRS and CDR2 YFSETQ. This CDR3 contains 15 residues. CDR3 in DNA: TGCGCCAGCAGCGGCGGGGATCCGCCCCCAAGGACCCAGTACTTC. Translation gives CASSGGDPPPRTQYF. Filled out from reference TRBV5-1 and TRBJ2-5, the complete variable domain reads KAGVTQTPRYLIKTRGQQVTLSCSPISGHRSVSWYQQTPGQGLQFLFEYFSETQRNKGNFPGRFSGRQFSNSRSEMNVSTLELGDSALYLCASSGGDPPPRTQYFGPGTRLLVL.

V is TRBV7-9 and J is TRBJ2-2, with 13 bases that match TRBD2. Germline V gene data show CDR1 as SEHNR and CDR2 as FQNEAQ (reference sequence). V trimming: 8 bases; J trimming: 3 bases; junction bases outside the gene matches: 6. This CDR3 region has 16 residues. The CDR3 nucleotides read TGTGCCAGCGGAACTAGCGGGGGGGCTTACACCGGGGAGCTGTTTTTT. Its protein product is CASGTSGGAYTGELFF.